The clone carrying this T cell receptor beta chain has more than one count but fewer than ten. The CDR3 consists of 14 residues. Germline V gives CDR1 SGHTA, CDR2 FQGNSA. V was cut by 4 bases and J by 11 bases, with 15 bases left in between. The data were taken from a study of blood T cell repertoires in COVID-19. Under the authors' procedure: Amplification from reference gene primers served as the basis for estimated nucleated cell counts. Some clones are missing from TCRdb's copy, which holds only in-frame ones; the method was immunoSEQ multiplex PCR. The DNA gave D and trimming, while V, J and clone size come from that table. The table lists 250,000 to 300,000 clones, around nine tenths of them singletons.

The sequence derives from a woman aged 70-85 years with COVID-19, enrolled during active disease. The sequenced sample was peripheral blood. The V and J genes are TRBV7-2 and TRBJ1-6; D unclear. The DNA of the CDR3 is TGTGCCAGCAGCTCTACAGCCCCCAACGCACCCCTCCACTTT. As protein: CASSSTAPNAPLHF.